This note documents a single T cell receptor (beta chain) sequence. Its cognate antigen is unknown. The data are from a study of cytomegalovirus exposure and HLA in healthy donors. The PCR had 60 Vbeta and 13 Jbeta primers. Original analysis: Approximately 9.9 million of tens of millions of unique TCR beta chains were shared, per a later count. Assay: immunoSEQ multiplex PCR; the TCRdb copy retains only in-frame clones and omits some. The D gene and trimming were derived from the DNA, and the V and J assignments and clone size from that table. The table lists some 140,000 clones, over 70% of them singletons. CDR3 length: 15 residues. CDR1 MGHRA and CDR2 YSYEKL come from the germline V gene. Trimming took off 0 bases at V and 6 bases at J, with 14 bases between the two ends. Notes on the study in general: Researchers reported in a later analysis that a missense DCLRE1C variant was tied to TCR beta V- and J-gene trimming. Roughly uniform sequencing depth across donors was assumed, possibly incorrectly. Reports indicated that the classifier achieved high specificity and sensitivity in diagnosing cytomegalovirus status.

Sample: PBMCs. The genes are TRBV4-1 and TRBJ2-5; maybe TRBD2 (5 bases). This clonotype originated in a man aged 40-49 years in good health and CMV-seronegative. The CDR3 region is CASSQEGGLAQTQYF. CDR3 nucleotides: TGCGCCAGCAGCCAAGAAGGTGGGCTAGCCCAGACCCAGTACTTC.